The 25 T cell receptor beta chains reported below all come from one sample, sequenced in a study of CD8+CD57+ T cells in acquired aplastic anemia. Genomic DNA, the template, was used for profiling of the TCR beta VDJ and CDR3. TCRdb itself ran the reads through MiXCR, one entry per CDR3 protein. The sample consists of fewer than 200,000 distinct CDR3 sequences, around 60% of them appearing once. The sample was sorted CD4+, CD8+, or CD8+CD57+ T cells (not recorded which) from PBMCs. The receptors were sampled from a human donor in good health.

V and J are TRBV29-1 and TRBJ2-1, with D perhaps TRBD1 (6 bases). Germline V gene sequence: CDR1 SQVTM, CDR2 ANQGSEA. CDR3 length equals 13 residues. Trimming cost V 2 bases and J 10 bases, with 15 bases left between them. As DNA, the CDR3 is TGCAGCGTTGAAACAGGGAACACCGGGGAGCAGTTCTTC. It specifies CSVETGNTGEQFF.

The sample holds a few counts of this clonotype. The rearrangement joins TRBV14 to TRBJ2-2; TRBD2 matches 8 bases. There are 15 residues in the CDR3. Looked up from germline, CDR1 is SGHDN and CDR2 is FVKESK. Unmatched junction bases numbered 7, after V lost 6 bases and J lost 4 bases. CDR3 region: CASSVAGGTTGELFF. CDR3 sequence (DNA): TGTGCCAGCAGTGTGGCGGGGGGAACCACCGGGGAGCTGTTTTTT.

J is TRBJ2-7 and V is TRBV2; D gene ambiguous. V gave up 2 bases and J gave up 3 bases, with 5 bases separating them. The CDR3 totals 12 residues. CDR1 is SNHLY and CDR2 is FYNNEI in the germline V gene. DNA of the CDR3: TGTGCCAGCAGTGAATCATACTACGAGCAGTACTTC. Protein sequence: CASSESYYEQYF.

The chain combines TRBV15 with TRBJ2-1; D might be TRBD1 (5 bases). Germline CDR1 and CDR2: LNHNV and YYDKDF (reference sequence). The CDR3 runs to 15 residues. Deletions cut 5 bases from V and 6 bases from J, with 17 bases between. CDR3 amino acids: CATSPGRRWGNEQFF. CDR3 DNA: TGTGCCACCAGCCCAGGGCGCAGGTGGGGCAATGAGCAGTTCTTC. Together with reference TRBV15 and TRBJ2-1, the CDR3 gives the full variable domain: DAMVIQNPRYQVTQFGKPVTLSCSQTLNHNVMYWYQQKSSQAPKLLFHYYDKDFNNEADTPDNFQSRRPNTSFCFLDIRSPGLGDTAMYLCATSPGRRWGNEQFFGPGTRLTVL.

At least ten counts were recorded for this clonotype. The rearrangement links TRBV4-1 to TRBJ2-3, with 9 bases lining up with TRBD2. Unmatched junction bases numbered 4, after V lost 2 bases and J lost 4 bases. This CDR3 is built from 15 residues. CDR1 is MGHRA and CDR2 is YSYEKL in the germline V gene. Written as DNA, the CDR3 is TGCGCCAGCAGCCAAATGGGCGGGAGGGCAGATACGCAGTATTTT. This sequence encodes CASSQMGGRADTQYF.

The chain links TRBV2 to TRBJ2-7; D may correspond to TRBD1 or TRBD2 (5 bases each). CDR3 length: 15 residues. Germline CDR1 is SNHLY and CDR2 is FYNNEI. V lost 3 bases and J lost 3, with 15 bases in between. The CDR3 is CASSDPWGGGYEQYF. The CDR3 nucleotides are TGTGCCAGCAGTGACCCCTGGGGCGGAGGCTACGAGCAGTACTTC.

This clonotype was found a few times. In nucleotides, the CDR3 is TGTGCCAGCAGCCCAGGGGAAAACACTGAAGCTTTCTTT. Its protein product is CASSPGENTEAFF. V usage is TRBV6-2 or TRBV6-3 and J usage is TRBJ1-1; D perhaps matches TRBD1 (6 bases). Between the trimmed V and J ends, which lost 6 bases and 2 bases, there was a span of 10 bases. In germline, CDR1 is MNHEY, CDR2 SVGEGT. The CDR3 has 13 residues.

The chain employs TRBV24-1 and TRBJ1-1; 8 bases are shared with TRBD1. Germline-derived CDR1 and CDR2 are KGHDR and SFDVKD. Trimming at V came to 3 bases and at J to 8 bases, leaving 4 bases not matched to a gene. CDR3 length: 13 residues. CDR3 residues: CATSDERTGEAFF. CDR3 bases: TGTGCCACCAGTGATGAGAGGACAGGGGAAGCTTTCTTT.

CDR3 in amino acids: CASSSGGNYGYTF. For the CDR3, the DNA is TGTGCCAGCAGTTCGGGGGGGAACTATGGCTACACCTTC. V is TRBV12-3 or TRBV12-4 and J is TRBJ1-2; weak D call: TRBD1 (5 bases). The CDR3 runs to 13 residues. Trimming shortened V by 4 bases and J by 2 bases, and 8 bases separated the two germline ends.

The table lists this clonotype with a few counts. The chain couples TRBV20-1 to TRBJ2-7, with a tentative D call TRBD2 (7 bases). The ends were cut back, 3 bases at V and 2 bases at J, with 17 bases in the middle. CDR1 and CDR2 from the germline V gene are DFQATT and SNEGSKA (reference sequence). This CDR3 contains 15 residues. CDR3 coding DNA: TGCAGTGCTAGCATTGGGGGGGGCATAACCTACGAGCAGTACTTC. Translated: CSASIGGGITYEQYF.

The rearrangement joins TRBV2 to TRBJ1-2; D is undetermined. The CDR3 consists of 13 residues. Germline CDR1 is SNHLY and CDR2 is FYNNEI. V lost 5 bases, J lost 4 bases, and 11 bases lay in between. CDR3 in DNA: TGTGCCAGCAGTCCCGACAAGATCTATGGCTACACCTTC. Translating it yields CASSPDKIYGYTF.

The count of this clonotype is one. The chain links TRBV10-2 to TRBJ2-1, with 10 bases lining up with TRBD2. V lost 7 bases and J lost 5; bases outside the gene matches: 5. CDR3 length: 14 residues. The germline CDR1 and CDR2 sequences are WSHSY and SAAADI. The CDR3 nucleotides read TGCGCCAGCACCCCTAGCGGGAGAAACAATGAGCAGTTCTTC. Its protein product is CASTPSGRNNEQFF.

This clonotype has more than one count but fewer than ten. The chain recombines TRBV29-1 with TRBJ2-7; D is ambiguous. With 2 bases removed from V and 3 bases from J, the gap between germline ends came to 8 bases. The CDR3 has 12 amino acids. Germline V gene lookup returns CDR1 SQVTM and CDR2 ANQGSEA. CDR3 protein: CSVESHNYEQYF. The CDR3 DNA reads TGCAGCGTTGAAAGCCACAACTACGAGCAGTACTTC.

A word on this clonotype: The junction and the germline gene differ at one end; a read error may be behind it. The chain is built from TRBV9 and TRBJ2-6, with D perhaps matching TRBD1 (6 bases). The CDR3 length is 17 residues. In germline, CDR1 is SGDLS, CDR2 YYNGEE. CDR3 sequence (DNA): TGCGCCAGCAGTGCAGCTGGGCCAGGGGCTGGGGCCAACGTCCTGACTTTC. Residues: CASSAAGPGAGANVLTF.

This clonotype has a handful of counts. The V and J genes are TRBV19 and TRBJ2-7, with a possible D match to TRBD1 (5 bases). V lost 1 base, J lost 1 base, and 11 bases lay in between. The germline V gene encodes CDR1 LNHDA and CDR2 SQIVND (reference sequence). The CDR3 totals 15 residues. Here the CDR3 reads CASSIGWQGSYEQYF. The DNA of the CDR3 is TGTGCCAGTAGTATAGGCTGGCAGGGATCCTACGAGCAGTACTTC.

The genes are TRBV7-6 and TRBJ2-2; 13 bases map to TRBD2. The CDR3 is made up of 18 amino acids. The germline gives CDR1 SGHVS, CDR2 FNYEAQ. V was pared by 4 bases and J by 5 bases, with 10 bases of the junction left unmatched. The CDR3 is CASSSSRLAGGWTGELFF. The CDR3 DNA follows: TGTGCCAGCAGCTCATCAAGACTAGCGGGGGGTTGGACCGGGGAGCTGTTTTTT.

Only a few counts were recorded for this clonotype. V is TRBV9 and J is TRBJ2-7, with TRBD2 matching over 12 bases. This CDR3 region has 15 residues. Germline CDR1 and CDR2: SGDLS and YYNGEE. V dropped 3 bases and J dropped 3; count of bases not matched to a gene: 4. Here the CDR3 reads CASSAPTSGSYEQYF. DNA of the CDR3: TGTGCCAGCAGCGCACCGACTAGCGGGAGCTACGAGCAGTACTTC. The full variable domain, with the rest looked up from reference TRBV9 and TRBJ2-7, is DSGVTQTPKHLITATGQRVTLRCSPRSGDLSVYWYQQSLDQGLQFLIQYYNGEERAKGNILERFSAQQFPDLHSELNLSSLELGDSALYFCASSAPTSGSYEQYFGPGTRLTVT.

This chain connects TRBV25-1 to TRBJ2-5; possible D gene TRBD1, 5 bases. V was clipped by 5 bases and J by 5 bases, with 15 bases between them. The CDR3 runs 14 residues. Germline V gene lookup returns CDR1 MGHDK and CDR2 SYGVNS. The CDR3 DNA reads TGTGCCAGCAGTCAGCCCCAGGGCGAGGAGACCCAGTACTTC. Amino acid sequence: CASSQPQGEETQYF. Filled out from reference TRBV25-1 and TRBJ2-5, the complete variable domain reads EADIYQTPRYLVIGTGKKITLECSQTMGHDKMYWYQQDPGMELHLIHYSYGVNSTEKGDLSSESTVSRIRTEHFPLTLESARPSHTSQYLCASSQPQGEETQYFGPGTRLLVL.

This CDR3 reads CASSLSLATYEQYF. The CDR3, as DNA: TGTGCCAGCAGCTTAAGCCTAGCTACCTACGAGCAGTACTTC. V is TRBV7-8 and J is TRBJ2-7; TRBD2 might be the D (5 bases). This CDR3 comprises 14 residues. V lost 2 bases and J 2 bases, leaving 10 bases between the germline ends. Germline loops: CDR1 SGHVS, CDR2 FQNEAQ.

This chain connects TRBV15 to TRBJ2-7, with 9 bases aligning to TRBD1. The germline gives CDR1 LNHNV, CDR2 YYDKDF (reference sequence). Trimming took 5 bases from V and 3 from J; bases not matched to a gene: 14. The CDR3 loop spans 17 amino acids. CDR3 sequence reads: CATSGARPGTGFYEQYF. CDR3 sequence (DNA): TGTGCCACCAGCGGAGCCAGACCCGGGACAGGGTTCTACGAGCAGTACTTC.

The CDR3 reads CASSLGSGSYNEQFF. CDR3 DNA: TGCGCCAGCAGCTTGGGCTCGGGCTCCTACAATGAGCAGTTCTTC. The V gene is TRBV5-1, the J gene TRBJ2-1; unclear D gene. V was clipped by 0 bases and J by 0 bases, with 7 bases between them. This CDR3 is built from 15 residues. Per germline, CDR1 SGHRS and CDR2 YFSETQ.

The CDR3 nucleotides are TGTGCCAGCAGCTTTAGACAGGGGGCTGGAAACACCATATATTTT. It encodes CASSFRQGAGNTIYF. The chain links TRBV3-1 to TRBJ1-3; 9 positions agree with TRBD1. CDR1 LGHDT and CDR2 YNNKEL come from the germline V gene (reference sequence). The CDR3 runs to 15 residues. Trimming at V came to 5 bases and at J to 2 bases, leaving 4 bases not matched to a gene.

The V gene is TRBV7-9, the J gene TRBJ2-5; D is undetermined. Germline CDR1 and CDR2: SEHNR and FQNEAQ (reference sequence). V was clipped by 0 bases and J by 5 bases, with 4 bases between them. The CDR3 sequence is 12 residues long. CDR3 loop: CASSLAWETQYF. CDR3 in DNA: TGTGCCAGCAGCTTAGCTTGGGAGACCCAGTACTTC.

CDR3 loop: CASSLQGRGNTIYF. CDR3 nucleotide sequence: TGTGCCAGTAGTCTACAGGGACGCGGAAACACCATATATTTT. The genes are TRBV19 and TRBJ1-3; tentative D call: TRBD1 (6 bases). V lost 5 bases and J 4 bases, leaving 12 bases between the germline ends. The CDR3 contains 14 residues. Germline values: CDR1 LNHDA, CDR2 SQIVND (reference sequence). The whole variable domain, filled in from reference TRBV19 and TRBJ1-3, reads DGGITQSPKYLFRKEGQNVTLSCEQNLNHDAMYWYRQDPGQGLRLIYYSQIVNDFQKGDIAEGYSVSREKKESFPLTVTSAQKNPTAFYLCASSLQGRGNTIYFGEGSWLTVV.

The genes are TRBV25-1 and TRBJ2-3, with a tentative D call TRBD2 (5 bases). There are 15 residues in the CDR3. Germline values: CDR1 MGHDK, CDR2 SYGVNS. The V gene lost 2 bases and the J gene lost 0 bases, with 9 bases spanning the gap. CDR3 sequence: CASSETRRSTDTQYF. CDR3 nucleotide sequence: TGTGCCAGCAGTGAAACTAGGAGGAGCACAGATACGCAGTATTTT.